This TCR beta chain stems from a study of cytomegalovirus exposure and HLA in healthy donors. PCR involved 60 Vbeta and 13 Jbeta primers. TCRdb keeps only in-frame clones here, not all; method: immunoSEQ multiplex PCR. The sample holds 130,000 or so clones, roughly 70% seen once. This CDR3 spans 15 amino acids. Germline-derived CDR1 and CDR2 are KGHSH and LQKENI. V lost 0 bases, J lost 6 bases, and 12 bases lay in between. Study observations and caveats: Donors belonging to an Asian-associated ancestry cluster reportedly showed fewer N-insertions in productive TCRs than the roughly 680-donor mean, according to what a later analysis found. CMV serostatus was the sole immune exposure data available.

For this clone: The antigen is unknown.

Sequences were obtained from PBMCs. The chain is built from TRBV18 and TRBJ2-1; maybe TRBD2 (6 bases). The clonotype was recovered from a woman aged 35 to 49 in good health and CMV-seropositive. The CDR3 DNA sequence: TGTGCCAGCTCACCACCGTTGATGACTAGCAATGAGCAGTTCTTC. It yields the protein CASSPPLMTSNEQFF.